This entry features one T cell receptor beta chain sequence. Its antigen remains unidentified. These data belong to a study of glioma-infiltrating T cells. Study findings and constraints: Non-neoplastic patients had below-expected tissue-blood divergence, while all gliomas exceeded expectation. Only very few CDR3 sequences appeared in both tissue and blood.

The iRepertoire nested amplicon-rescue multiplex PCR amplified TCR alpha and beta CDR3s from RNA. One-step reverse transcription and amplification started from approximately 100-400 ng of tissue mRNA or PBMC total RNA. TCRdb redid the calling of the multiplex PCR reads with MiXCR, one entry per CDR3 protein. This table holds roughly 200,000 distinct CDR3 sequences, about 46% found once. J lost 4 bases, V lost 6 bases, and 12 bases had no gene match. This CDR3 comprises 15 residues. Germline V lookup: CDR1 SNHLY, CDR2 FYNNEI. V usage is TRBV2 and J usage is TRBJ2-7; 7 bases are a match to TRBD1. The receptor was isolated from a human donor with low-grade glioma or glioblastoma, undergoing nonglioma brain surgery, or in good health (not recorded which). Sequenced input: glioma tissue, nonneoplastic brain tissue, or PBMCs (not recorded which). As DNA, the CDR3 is TGTGCCAGCAGCGCTCCGGGACAGATCTTATACGAGCAGTACTTC. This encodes CASSAPGQILYEQYF.